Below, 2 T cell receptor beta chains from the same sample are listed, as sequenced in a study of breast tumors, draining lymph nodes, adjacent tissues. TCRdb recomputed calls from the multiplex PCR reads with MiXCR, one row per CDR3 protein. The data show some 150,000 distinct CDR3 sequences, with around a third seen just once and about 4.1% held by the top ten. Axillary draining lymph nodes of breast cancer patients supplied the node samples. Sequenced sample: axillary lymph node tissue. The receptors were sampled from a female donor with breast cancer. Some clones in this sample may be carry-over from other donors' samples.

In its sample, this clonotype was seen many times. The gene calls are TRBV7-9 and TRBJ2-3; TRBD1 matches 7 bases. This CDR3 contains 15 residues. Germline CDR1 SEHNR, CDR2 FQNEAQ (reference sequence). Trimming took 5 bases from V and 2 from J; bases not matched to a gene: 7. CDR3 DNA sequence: TGTGCCAGCAGCCCCCGGGACAGAAACACAGATACGCAGTATTTT. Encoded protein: CASSPRDRNTDTQYF.

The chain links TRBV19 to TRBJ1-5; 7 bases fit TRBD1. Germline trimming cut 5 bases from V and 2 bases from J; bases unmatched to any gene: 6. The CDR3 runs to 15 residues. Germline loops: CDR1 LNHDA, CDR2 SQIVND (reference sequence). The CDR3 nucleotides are TGTGCCAGTAGTTTACAGGGGATTGGCAATCAGCCCCAGCATTTT. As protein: CASSLQGIGNQPQHF. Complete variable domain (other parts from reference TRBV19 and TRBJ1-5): DGGITQSPKYLFRKEGQNVTLSCEQNLNHDAMYWYRQDPGQGLRLIYYSQIVNDFQKGDIAEGYSVSREKKESFPLTVTSAQKNPTAFYLCASSLQGIGNQPQHFGDGTRLSIL.